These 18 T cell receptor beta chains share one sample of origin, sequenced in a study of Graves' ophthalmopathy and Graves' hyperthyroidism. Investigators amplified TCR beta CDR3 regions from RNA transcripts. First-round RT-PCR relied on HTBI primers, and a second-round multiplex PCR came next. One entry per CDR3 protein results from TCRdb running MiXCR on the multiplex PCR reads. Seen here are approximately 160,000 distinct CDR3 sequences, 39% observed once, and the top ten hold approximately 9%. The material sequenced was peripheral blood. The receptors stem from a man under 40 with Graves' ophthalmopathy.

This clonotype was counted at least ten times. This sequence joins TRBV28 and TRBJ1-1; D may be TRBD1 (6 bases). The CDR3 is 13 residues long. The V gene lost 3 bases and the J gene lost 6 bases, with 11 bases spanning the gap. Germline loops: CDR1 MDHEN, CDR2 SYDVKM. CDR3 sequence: CASSFGGLAEAFF. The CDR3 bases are TGTGCCAGCAGTTTTGGGGGGCTGGCTGAAGCTTTCTTT.

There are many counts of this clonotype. In nucleotides, the CDR3 is TGTGCCATCAGTGAACCACGTGCTGGGGCCAACGTCCTGACTTTC. Translating it yields CAISEPRAGANVLTF. J is TRBJ2-6 and V is TRBV10-3, with D hard to call. From germline, CDR1 is ENHRY and CDR2 SYGVKD. The CDR3 is 15 amino acids. V shed 3 bases and J shed 2 bases, with 8 bases lying between them.

CDR3 region: CASSSPGGWGDGYTF. The CDR3 DNA reads TGTGCCAGCAGTTCCCCGGGAGGTTGGGGGGACGGCTACACCTTC. The chain has TRBV28 and TRBJ1-2, with a weak D call TRBD1 (5 bases). V shed 4 bases and J shed 8 bases, with 20 bases lying between them. The germline gives CDR1 MDHEN, CDR2 SYDVKM. The CDR3 consists of 15 residues.

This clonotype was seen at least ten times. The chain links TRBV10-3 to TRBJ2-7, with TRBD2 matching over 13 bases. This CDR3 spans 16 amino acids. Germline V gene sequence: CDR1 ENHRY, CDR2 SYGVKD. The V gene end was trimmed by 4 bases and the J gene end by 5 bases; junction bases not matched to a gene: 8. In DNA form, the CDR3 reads TGTGCCATCAGTGGGAAAGGACTAGCGGGAGAAAACGAGCAGTACTTC. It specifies CAISGKGLAGENEQYF.

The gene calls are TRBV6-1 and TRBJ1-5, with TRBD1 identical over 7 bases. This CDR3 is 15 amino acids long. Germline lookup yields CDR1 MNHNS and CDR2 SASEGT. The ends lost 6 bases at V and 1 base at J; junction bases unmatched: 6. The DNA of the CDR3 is TGTGCCAGCAGAGCGGGACAGAGCAGCAATCAGCCCCAGCATTTT. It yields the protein CASRAGQSSNQPQHF.

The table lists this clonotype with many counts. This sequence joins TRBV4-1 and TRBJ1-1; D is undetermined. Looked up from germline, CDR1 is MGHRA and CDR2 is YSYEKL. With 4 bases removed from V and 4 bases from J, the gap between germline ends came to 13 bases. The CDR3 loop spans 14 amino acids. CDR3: CASSRTPGITEAFF. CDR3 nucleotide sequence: TGCGCCAGCAGCCGAACACCGGGAATCACTGAAGCTTTCTTT.

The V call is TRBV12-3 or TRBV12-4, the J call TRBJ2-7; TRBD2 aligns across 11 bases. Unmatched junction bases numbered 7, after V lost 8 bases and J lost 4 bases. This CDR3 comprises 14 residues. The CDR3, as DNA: TGTGCCAGCCAGGTAGCGGGAGGGCATTACGAGCAGTACTTC. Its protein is CASQVAGGHYEQYF.

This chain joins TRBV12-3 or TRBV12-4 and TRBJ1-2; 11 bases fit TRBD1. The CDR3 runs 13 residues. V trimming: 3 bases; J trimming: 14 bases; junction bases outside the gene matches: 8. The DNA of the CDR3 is TGTGCCAGCAGTTTGGAAAGGACAGGGGGCAGGACCTTC. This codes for CASSLERTGGRTF.

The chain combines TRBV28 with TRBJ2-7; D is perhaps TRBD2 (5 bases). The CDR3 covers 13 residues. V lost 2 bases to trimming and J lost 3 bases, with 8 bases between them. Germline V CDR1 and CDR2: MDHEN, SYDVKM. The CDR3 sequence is CASSLLGDYEQYF. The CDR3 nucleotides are TGTGCCAGCAGTTTACTGGGAGACTACGAGCAGTACTTC.

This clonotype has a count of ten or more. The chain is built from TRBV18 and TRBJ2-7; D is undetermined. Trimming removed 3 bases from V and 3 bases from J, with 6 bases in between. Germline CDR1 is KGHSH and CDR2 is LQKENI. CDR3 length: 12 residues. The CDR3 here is CASSPGIYEQYF. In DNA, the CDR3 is TGTGCCAGCTCACCTGGAATCTACGAGCAGTACTTC.

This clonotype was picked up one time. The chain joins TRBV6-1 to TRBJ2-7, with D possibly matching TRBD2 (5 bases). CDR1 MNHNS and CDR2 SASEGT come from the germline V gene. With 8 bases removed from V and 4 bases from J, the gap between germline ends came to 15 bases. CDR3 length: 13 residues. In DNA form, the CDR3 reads TGTGCCAGCTCCGCCTTGAGGGCTTACGAGCAGTACTTC. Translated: CASSALRAYEQYF.

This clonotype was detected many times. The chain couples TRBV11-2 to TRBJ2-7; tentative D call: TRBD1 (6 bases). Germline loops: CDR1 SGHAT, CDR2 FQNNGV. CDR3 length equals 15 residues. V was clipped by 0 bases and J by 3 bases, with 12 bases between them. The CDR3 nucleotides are TGTGCCAGCAGCTTAGAAACAGGGTTAATCTACGAGCAGTACTTC. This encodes CASSLETGLIYEQYF.

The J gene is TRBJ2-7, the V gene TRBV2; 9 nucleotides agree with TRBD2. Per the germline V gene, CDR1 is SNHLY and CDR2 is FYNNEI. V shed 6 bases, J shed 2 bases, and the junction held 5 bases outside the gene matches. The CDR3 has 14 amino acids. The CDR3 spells CASSVAGAAYEQYF. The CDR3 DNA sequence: TGTGCCAGCAGCGTAGCGGGGGCCGCCTACGAGCAGTACTTC.

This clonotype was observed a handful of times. CDR3 in amino acids: CASRQITGMNTEAFF. In DNA form, the CDR3 reads TGTGCCAGCAGACAAATAACAGGGATGAACACTGAAGCTTTCTTT. This chain joins TRBV6-1 and TRBJ1-1; the D gene is possibly TRBD1 (6 bases). Trimming removed 6 bases from V and 0 bases from J, with 14 bases in between. The germline CDR1 and CDR2 sequences are MNHNS and SASEGT. This CDR3 has 15 amino acids.

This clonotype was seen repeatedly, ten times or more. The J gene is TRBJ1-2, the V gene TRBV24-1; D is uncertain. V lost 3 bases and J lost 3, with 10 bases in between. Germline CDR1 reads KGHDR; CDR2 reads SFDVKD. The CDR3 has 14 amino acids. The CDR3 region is CATSDLERDYGYTF. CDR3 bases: TGTGCCACCAGTGATCTTGAGAGGGACTATGGCTACACCTTC.

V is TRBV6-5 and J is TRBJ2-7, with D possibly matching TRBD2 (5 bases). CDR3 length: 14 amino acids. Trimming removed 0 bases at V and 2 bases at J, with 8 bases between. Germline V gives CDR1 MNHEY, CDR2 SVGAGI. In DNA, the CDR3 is TGTGCCAGCAGTTACTCTGAGGGTACCTACGAGCAGTACTTC. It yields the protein CASSYSEGTYEQYF.

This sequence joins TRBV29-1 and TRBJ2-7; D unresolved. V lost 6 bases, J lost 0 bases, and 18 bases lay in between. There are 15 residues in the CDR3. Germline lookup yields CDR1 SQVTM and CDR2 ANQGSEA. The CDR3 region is CSVTRPIENSYEQYF. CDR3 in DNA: TGCAGCGTCACCCGCCCCATTGAAAACTCCTACGAGCAGTACTTC.

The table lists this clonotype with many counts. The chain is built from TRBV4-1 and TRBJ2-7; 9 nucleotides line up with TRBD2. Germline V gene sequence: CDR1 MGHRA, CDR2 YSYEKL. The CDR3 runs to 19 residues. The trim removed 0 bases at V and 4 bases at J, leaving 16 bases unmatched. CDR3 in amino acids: CASSQERGARREGRYEQYF. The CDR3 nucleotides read TGCGCCAGCAGCCAAGAACGGGGGGCAAGGCGGGAGGGCCGTTACGAGCAGTACTTC.